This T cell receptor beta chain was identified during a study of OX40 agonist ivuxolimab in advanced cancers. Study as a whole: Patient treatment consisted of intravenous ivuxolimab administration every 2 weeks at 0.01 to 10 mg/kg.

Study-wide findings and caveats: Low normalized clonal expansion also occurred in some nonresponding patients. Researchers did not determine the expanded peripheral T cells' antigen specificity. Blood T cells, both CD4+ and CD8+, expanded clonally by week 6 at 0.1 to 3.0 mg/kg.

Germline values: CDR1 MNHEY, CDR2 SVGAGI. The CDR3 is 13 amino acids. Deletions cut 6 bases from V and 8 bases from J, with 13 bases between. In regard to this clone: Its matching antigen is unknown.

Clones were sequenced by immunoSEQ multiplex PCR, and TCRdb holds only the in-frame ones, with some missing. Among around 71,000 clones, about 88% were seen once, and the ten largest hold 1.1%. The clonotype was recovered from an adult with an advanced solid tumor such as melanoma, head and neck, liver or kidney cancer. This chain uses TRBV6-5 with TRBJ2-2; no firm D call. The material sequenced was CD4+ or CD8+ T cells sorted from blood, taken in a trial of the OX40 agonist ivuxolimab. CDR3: CASSPGGFGELFF. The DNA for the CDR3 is TGTGCCAGCAGCCCCGGTGGGTTTGGGGAGCTGTTTTTT.